Each of the 30 T cell receptor beta chains below was sequenced from the same sample in a study of long-term antiretroviral therapy in people with HIV. It was version v3.0 of the immunoSEQ assay that was run at survey level. Profiled with immunoSEQ multiplex PCR; TCRdb holds only in-frame clones, not every one. The table includes fewer than 35,000 clones, 75% to 90% detected once. The source was unsorted PBMCs, collected 2.9 years after starting antiretroviral therapy. The receptors stem from a man between 50 and 59 years old with HIV.

This clone was counted only a few times. V is TRBV10-3 and J is TRBJ2-3, with D possibly TRBD1 on 5 matching bases. This CDR3 spans 15 amino acids. The germline V gene encodes CDR1 ENHRY and CDR2 SYGVKD. The germline V and J ends were trimmed by 4 bases and 4 bases, with 15 bases remaining between them. CDR3 protein: CAISGGPGWADTQYF. DNA of the CDR3: TGTGCCATCAGTGGGGGCCCAGGGTGGGCAGATACGCAGTATTTT.

The genes are TRBV9 and TRBJ2-2, with D uncertain. Germline V lookup: CDR1 SGDLS, CDR2 YYNGEE. V lost 2 bases and J lost 4, with 9 bases in between. The CDR3 loop spans 14 amino acids. CDR3 nucleotides: TGTGCCAGCAGCGTGGCAGCGCGCACCGGGGAGCTGTTTTTT. Translating it yields CASSVAARTGELFF.

V usage is TRBV5-6 and J usage is TRBJ2-5; D gene ambiguous. The CDR3 extends over 16 amino acids. V lost 1 base and J lost 5, with 18 bases in between. Germline CDR1 SGHDT, CDR2 YYEEEE. DNA for the CDR3: TGTGCCAGCAGCTTGTCGCCTAGTCCGCGCCGGGAGACCCAGTACTTC. Amino acids: CASSLSPSPRRETQYF.

The rearrangement joins TRBV18 to TRBJ1-1; TRBD1 matches 7 bases. Trimming removed 7 bases from V and 2 bases from J; junction bases left unmatched: 4. There are 13 residues in the CDR3. CDR1 and CDR2 from the germline V gene are KGHSH and LQKENI. CDR3 protein: CASYRDRNTEAFF. In DNA, the CDR3 is TGTGCCAGCTACCGGGACAGAAACACTGAAGCTTTCTTT.

The rearrangement uses TRBV7-9 and TRBJ2-1; 12 bases map to TRBD2. The germline gives CDR1 SEHNR, CDR2 FQNEAQ (reference sequence). After removal of 0 bases from V and 0 bases from J, the junction contained 6 bases not matched to a gene. CDR3 length: 19 amino acids. The CDR3 sequence: CASSLATSGGYSSYNEQFF. CDR3 nucleotides: TGTGCCAGCAGCTTAGCAACTAGCGGGGGGTACAGCTCCTACAATGAGCAGTTCTTC.

This clone has a handful of counts. The rearrangement links TRBV30 to TRBJ2-4; 8 positions match TRBD1. Trimming cost V 0 bases and J 4 bases; bases outside gene matches: 5. This CDR3 has 15 amino acids. Per germline, CDR1 GTSNPN and CDR2 SVGIG (reference sequence). DNA for the CDR3: TGTGCCTGGAGTGTACAGGGGGGTCCTAAAAACATTCAGTACTTC. It translates to CAWSVQGGPKNIQYF.

This clone was recorded once. The chain links TRBV27 to TRBJ2-7; maybe TRBD2 (5 bases). V dropped 0 bases and J dropped 2 bases, with 5 bases sitting between them. This CDR3 region has 13 residues. Looked up from germline, CDR1 is MNHEY and CDR2 is SMNVEV (reference sequence). CDR3 DNA sequence: TGTGCCAGCAGTTTATCGGGAGCCTACGAGCAGTACTTC. Protein sequence: CASSLSGAYEQYF.

The CDR3 DNA is TGTGCCAGCACCAAAAGGGGGGCTAATTCACCCCTCCACTTT. Translation: CASTKRGANSPLHF. The chain employs TRBV6-5 and TRBJ1-6, with D perhaps matching TRBD1 (6 bases). CDR3 length equals 14 residues. V lost 7 bases to trimming and J lost 6 bases, with 13 bases between them. Germline V CDR1 and CDR2: MNHEY, SVGAGI.

This rearrangement joins TRBV20-1 to TRBJ1-1; D is uncertain. The V end was cut by 3 bases, the J end by 1 base, with 3 bases between. CDR3 length: 11 residues. The germline V gene encodes CDR1 DFQATT and CDR2 SNEGSKA (reference sequence). The CDR3 sequence is CSASPNTEAFF. CDR3 coding DNA: TGCAGTGCTAGCCCGAACACTGAAGCTTTCTTT.

V usage is TRBV27 and J usage is TRBJ2-7, with TRBD1 matching over 10 bases. V lost 6 bases and J lost 5; bases outside the gene matches: 7. CDR1 is MNHEY and CDR2 is SMNVEV in the germline V gene (reference sequence). The CDR3 has 14 amino acids. This CDR3 is CASRAGTGDNEQYF. The CDR3 nucleotides read TGTGCCAGCAGGGCCGGGACAGGGGACAACGAGCAGTACTTC.

This chain uses TRBV6-1 with TRBJ1-1, with 9 bases that match TRBD1. Germline V lookup: CDR1 MNHNS, CDR2 SASEGT. The junction had 5 bases not matched to a gene; V was cut back by 6 bases and J by 6 bases. The CDR3 is made up of 13 amino acids. DNA of the CDR3: TGTGCCAGCAGCTGGGACAGGGTTTCTGAAGCTTTCTTT. This codes for CASSWDRVSEAFF.

The V call is TRBV27, the J call TRBJ2-5; weak D call: TRBD2 (6 bases). Germline V gene data show CDR1 as MNHEY and CDR2 as SMNVEV (reference sequence). Trimming cost V 3 bases and J 1 base, with 12 bases left between them. The CDR3 runs to 15 residues. The CDR3 bases are TGTGCCAGCAGTTTCCAGATGACTAGCCAAGAGACCCAGTACTTC. Its protein is CASSFQMTSQETQYF.

This chain links TRBV5-4 with TRBJ2-3; tentatively, D is TRBD2 (6 bases). The CDR3 length is 16 residues. Germline CDR1 SGHNT, CDR2 YYREEE (reference sequence). V lost 0 bases and J 4 bases, leaving 15 bases between the germline ends. CDR3 bases: TGTGCCAGCAGCTTGGGGGGGGTACCTTCCGCAGATACGCAGTATTTT. Translated: CASSLGGVPSADTQYF.

This clone was seen a few times. This specimen includes other DNA sequences encoding the same CDR3. V is TRBV9 and J is TRBJ1-6; 9 nucleotides agree with TRBD1. Looked up from germline, CDR1 is SGDLS and CDR2 is YYNGEE. V lost 2 bases to trimming and J lost 10 bases; unmatched junction nucleotides: 4. CDR3 size: 14 residues. The CDR3 DNA reads TGTGCCAGCAGCGTGGGACAGGGTGACTCACCCCTCCACTTT. It yields the protein CASSVGQGDSPLHF.

V and J are TRBV2 and TRBJ2-3, with D perhaps matching TRBD2 (6 bases). Germline V gene data show CDR1 as SNHLY and CDR2 as FYNNEI. The germline V and J ends were trimmed by 7 bases and 2 bases, with 13 bases remaining between them. CDR3 length equals 14 residues. CDR3 coding DNA: TGTGCCAGCAAGTCTAGCGACTACACAGATACGCAGTATTTT. As protein: CASKSSDYTDTQYF.

The J gene is TRBJ2-1, the V gene TRBV27; the D is unclear. The germline V gene has CDR1 MNHEY and CDR2 SMNVEV (reference sequence). Deletions cut 3 bases from V and 7 bases from J, with 7 bases between. The CDR3 consists of 12 residues. In nucleotides, the CDR3 is TGTGCCAGCAGTTTTGGGTTGAATGAGCAGTTCTTC. Translating gives CASSFGLNEQFF.

The chain has TRBV5-1 and TRBJ1-3; TRBD1 matches 7 bases. CDR1 is SGHRS, CDR2 YFSETQ, per germline. V trimming: 0 bases; J trimming: 0 bases; junction bases outside the gene matches: 3. The CDR3 extends over 16 amino acids. The CDR3 loop reads CASSLGDSLSGNTIYF. The CDR3 DNA reads as TGCGCCAGCAGCTTGGGGGACAGCCTCTCTGGAAACACCATATATTTT.

V and J are TRBV6-6 and TRBJ1-6; unclear D gene. V gave up 0 bases and J gave up 4 bases, with 4 bases separating them. Germline V CDR1 and CDR2: MNHNY, SVGAGI (reference sequence). CDR3 length equals 14 residues. DNA of the CDR3: TGTGCCAGCAGTTACTCAGGGTATAATTCACCCCTCCACTTT. Residues: CASSYSGYNSPLHF.

V gene TRBV11-1 combines with J gene TRBJ2-3; D not resolved. V shed 2 bases and J shed 4 bases, with 19 bases lying between them. Germline V gene lookup returns CDR1 SGHAT and CDR2 FQDESV (reference sequence). The CDR3 spans 17 residues. The CDR3 reads CASSLSGASLNPDTQYF. CDR3 bases: TGTGCCAGCAGCTTATCGGGCGCCTCCCTTAATCCAGATACGCAGTATTTT.

This chain connects TRBV19 to TRBJ2-7; 9 bases fit TRBD2. The CDR3 totals 15 residues. The germline V gene encodes CDR1 LNHDA and CDR2 SQIVND (reference sequence). V was clipped by 5 bases and J by 0 bases; unmatched bases: 5. This chain's CDR3 is CASSFSGGISYEQYF. As DNA, the CDR3 is TGTGCCAGTAGTTTTAGCGGGGGAATCTCCTACGAGCAGTACTTC.

The V and J genes are TRBV6-5 and TRBJ1-1; D is unclear. Germline CDR1 MNHEY, CDR2 SVGAGI. The CDR3 is 13 residues long. Between the trimmed V and J ends, which lost 2 bases and 1 base, there was a span of 5 bases. Here the CDR3 DNA reads TGTGCCAGCAGTTACCTAGGGAACACTGAAGCTTTCTTT. Translation: CASSYLGNTEAFF.

This chain links TRBV27 with TRBJ2-7; the match to TRBD1 covers 8 bases. J lost 3 bases, V lost 5 bases, and 9 bases had no gene match. Germline loops: CDR1 MNHEY, CDR2 SMNVEV (reference sequence). The CDR3 sequence is 15 residues long. This CDR3 reads CASSRQGQSFYEQYF. The CDR3 region has the DNA TGTGCCAGCAGTCGACAGGGGCAGTCATTCTACGAGCAGTACTTC.

The CDR3 sequence is CASTGGSYEQYF. CDR3 nucleotide sequence: TGTGCCTCAACAGGGGGTTCCTACGAGCAGTACTTC. V and J are TRBV2 and TRBJ2-7, with 8 bases that match TRBD1. V shed 11 bases and J 1 base; nucleotides not matched to a gene: 4. Germline loops: CDR1 SNHLY, CDR2 FYNNEI. This CDR3 is built from 12 residues.

The genes are TRBV19 and TRBJ1-3, with 11 nucleotides matching TRBD1. V lost 3 bases and J lost 0; bases outside the gene matches: 4. The length of the CDR3 is 17 residues. The V gene's germline CDR1 is LNHDA and CDR2 SQIVND (reference sequence). The CDR3 coding sequence is TGTGCCAGTAGTATTCTGGGACAGGGGGTCTCTGGAAACACCATATATTTT. Its translation is CASSILGQGVSGNTIYF.

A few counts support this clone. The CDR3 region has the DNA TGCGCCAGCAGCCATGACCGCGGAGGCGGGGTCTCACCCCTCCACTTT. Translated, it gives CASSHDRGGGVSPLHF. The J gene is TRBJ1-6, the V gene TRBV4-1, with D unresolved. Per germline, CDR1 MGHRA and CDR2 YSYEKL. This CDR3 is 16 amino acids long. V dropped 3 bases and J dropped 10 bases, with 19 bases sitting between them.

The V and J genes are TRBV14 and TRBJ1-2; possible D gene TRBD1, 5 bases. V lost 6 bases and J lost 8, with 16 bases in between. The CDR3 contains 13 residues. Per the germline V gene, CDR1 is SGHDN and CDR2 is FVKESK. CDR3 protein: CASSPIAAGGYTF. The CDR3, as DNA: TGTGCCAGCAGTCCCATCGCCGCAGGGGGCTACACCTTC.

This chain connects TRBV19 to TRBJ1-5; D is unresolved. Trimming removed 4 bases at V and 6 bases at J, with 13 bases between. There are 14 residues in the CDR3. From germline, CDR1 is LNHDA and CDR2 SQIVND (reference sequence). The CDR3 sequence is CASSTDEMGQPQHF. CDR3 sequence (DNA): TGTGCCAGTAGTACAGATGAGATGGGTCAGCCCCAGCATTTT.

This sequence joins TRBV7-2 and TRBJ2-1, with 8 bases aligning to TRBD1. In germline, CDR1 is SGHTA, CDR2 FQGNSA. There are 15 residues in the CDR3. V shed 5 bases and J 7 bases; nucleotides not matched to a gene: 10. For the CDR3, the DNA is TGTGCCAGCAGCGCCGGCCAGGGGGCTCGGAATGAGCAGTTCTTC. Translating it yields CASSAGQGARNEQFF.

The chain joins TRBV7-9 to TRBJ2-7, with 7 bases aligning to TRBD1. Trimming took 4 bases from V and 0 from J; bases not matched to a gene: 12. This CDR3 has 17 residues. Germline V gene sequence: CDR1 SEHNR, CDR2 FQNEAQ (reference sequence). The CDR3 here is CASSSGLATGFSYEQYF. CDR3 coding DNA: TGTGCCAGCAGCTCAGGCCTCGCGACAGGGTTCTCCTACGAGCAGTACTTC.

This sequence joins TRBV14 and TRBJ2-3; the D is unclear. The germline CDR1 and CDR2 sequences are SGHDN and FVKESK. The CDR3 covers 13 residues. V was clipped by 1 base and J by 1 base, with 3 bases between them. The chain's CDR3 is CASSQGGTDTQYF. The CDR3 bases are TGTGCCAGCAGCCAAGGGGGCACAGATACGCAGTATTTT.